A single sample is the source of the 25 T cell receptor beta chains below, sequenced in a study of blood T cell repertoires in COVID-19 (TCRdb year 2020). Library preparation was by the immunoSEQ multiplex PCR assay. TCRdb retrieved this table from immuneACCESS and kept in-frame rearrangements only. Not all clones are present; in checked studies, unresolved V genes account for under half, and no reason is known for the remainder. Across this sample there are 110,000 or so clones, with approximately 90% seen only once. More than 7% of the sample is held by the ten biggest clonotypes. The sequenced sample consisted of peripheral blood. The receptors stem from a woman in her 70s who had recovered from COVID-19.

As to this clone: This sample includes further DNA sequences coding for the same CDR3. The chain has TRBV27 and TRBJ2-2, with no clear D. The germline V and J ends were trimmed by 5 bases and 6 bases, with 7 bases remaining between them. CDR3 length: 12 amino acids. The germline gives CDR1 MNHEY, CDR2 SMNVEV (reference sequence). DNA of the CDR3: TGTGCCAGCAGTCTAACGGCCGGGGAGCTGTTTTTT. Its protein product is CASSLTAGELFF.

CDR3 sequence (DNA): TGCAGCGTTGAAGGCCATGCGGAGACCCAGTACTTC. It encodes CSVEGHAETQYF. The V call is TRBV29-1, the J call TRBJ2-5; no firm D call. The CDR3 is 12 residues long. From germline, CDR1 is SQVTM and CDR2 ANQGSEA. The V and J ends lost 1 base and 5 bases respectively, with 8 bases between them.

This clone appeared a few times. CDR3 nucleotide sequence: TGCGCCAGCCGACGGACAGGCGATAATTCACCCCTCCACTTT. Its protein product is CASRRTGDNSPLHF. The chain recombines TRBV5-1 with TRBJ1-6; TRBD1 matches 7 bases. Germline CDR1 is SGHRS and CDR2 is YFSETQ. J lost 5 bases, V lost 7 bases, and 6 bases had no gene match. The CDR3 extends over 14 amino acids.

There are a few counts of this clone. This chain joins TRBV5-1 and TRBJ1-1, with 10 bases aligning to TRBD1. The CDR3 is 14 amino acids. The V and J ends lost 6 bases and 0 bases, in that order; junction bases with no gene match: 2. Looked up from germline, CDR1 is SGHRS and CDR2 is YFSETQ. CDR3 bases: TGCGCCAGCAAGGGACAGGGGATGAACACTGAAGCTTTCTTT. Protein: CASKGQGMNTEAFF.

This clone has just a few counts. The chain links TRBV30 to TRBJ1-6, with 9 bases lining up with TRBD1. V trimming: 8 bases; J trimming: 7 bases; junction bases outside the gene matches: 6. CDR1 and CDR2 (germline): GTSNPN, SVGIG (reference sequence). CDR3 size: 13 residues. CDR3 protein: CAVTGQGNSPLHF. The CDR3 DNA reads TGTGCCGTAACAGGACAGGGGAATTCACCCCTCCACTTT.

This clone was counted once. This sequence joins TRBV7-9 and TRBJ1-2; 7 bases are a match to TRBD1. Trimming cost V 4 bases and J 4 bases; bases outside gene matches: 12. CDR3 length: 16 residues. Germline CDR1 is SEHNR and CDR2 is FQNEAQ (reference sequence). CDR3 loop: CASSSPSGRGTYGYTF. The CDR3 DNA sequence: TGTGCCAGCAGCTCTCCCTCTGGCAGGGGGACCTATGGCTACACCTTC.

This chain uses TRBV7-2 with TRBJ2-7; 8 bases map to TRBD1. V lost 4 bases and J lost 0; bases outside the gene matches: 8. CDR3 size: 16 residues. CDR1 is SGHTA and CDR2 is FQGNSA in the germline V gene. CDR3 nucleotide sequence: TGTGCCAGCAGCTCGCCTAGGGACAGGAGCTCCTACGAGCAGTACTTC. Translating gives CASSSPRDRSSYEQYF. Full variable domain (missing parts from reference TRBV7-2 and TRBJ2-7): GAGVSQSPSNKVTEKGKDVELRCDPISGHTALYWYRQSLGQGLEFLIYFQGNSAPDKSGLPSDRFSAERTGGSVSTLTIQRTQQEDSAVYLCASSSPRDRSSYEQYFGPGTRLTVT.

This rearrangement joins TRBV27 to TRBJ1-2; TRBD1 agrees at 10 bases. Germline CDR1 is MNHEY and CDR2 is SMNVEV (reference sequence). Trimming took 3 bases from V and 5 from J; bases not matched to a gene: 6. The CDR3 has 15 amino acids. The CDR3 DNA reads TGTGCCAGCAGTTTCCGGGACAGGGGAAGATATGGCTACACCTTC. This codes for CASSFRDRGRYGYTF.

The chain uses TRBV28 and TRBJ1-2, with D tentatively TRBD1 (6 bases). Looked up from germline, CDR1 is MDHEN and CDR2 is SYDVKM. V was shortened by 1 base and J by 0 bases, with 15 bases between the two germline ends. The CDR3 length is 17 residues. This CDR3 is CASSLLGARGANYGYTF. CDR3 nucleotides: TGTGCCAGCAGTTTATTGGGGGCCCGGGGAGCTAACTATGGCTACACCTTC.

The chain couples TRBV28 to TRBJ2-1, with 10 positions matching TRBD1. The V gene's germline CDR1 is MDHEN and CDR2 SYDVKM. Trimming took 6 bases from V and 2 from J; bases not matched to a gene: 7. This CDR3 comprises 16 residues. The CDR3 here is CASSEAGTGAYNEQFF. CDR3 coding DNA: TGTGCCAGCAGCGAAGCCGGGACAGGGGCCTACAATGAGCAGTTCTTC.

This chain uses TRBV28 with TRBJ1-2, with D perhaps TRBD1 (6 bases). The CDR3 consists of 13 residues. CDR1 and CDR2 from the germline V gene are MDHEN and SYDVKM. Trimming shortened V by 8 bases and J by 7 bases, and 17 bases separated the two germline ends. CDR3 in DNA: TGTGCCAGCTGGCCCCGGGGGGCCGGTGGCTACACCTTC. The encoded protein is CASWPRGAGGYTF.

The genes are TRBV11-3 and TRBJ2-1; 8 positions agree with TRBD2. The trim removed 0 bases at V and 9 bases at J, leaving 7 bases unmatched. Germline assignment: CDR1 SGHNT and CDR2 YENEEA. The CDR3 runs to 15 residues. The CDR3 nucleotides are TGTGCCAGCAGCTTAGAGGGGACTAGTGCGGGTGAGCAGTTCTTC. This gives the protein CASSLEGTSAGEQFF.

The chain employs TRBV11-2 and TRBJ1-1; D gene ambiguous. Per the germline V gene, CDR1 is SGHAT and CDR2 is FQNNGV. With 1 base removed from V and 7 bases from J, the gap between germline ends came to 10 bases. The CDR3 contains 13 residues. CDR3 loop: CASSLVRGIEAFF. Written as DNA, the CDR3 is TGTGCCAGCAGCTTAGTAAGAGGGATTGAAGCTTTCTTT.

CDR3 loop: CASSLVAGDYEQYF. Written as DNA, the CDR3 is TGTGCCAGCAGCTTAGTAGCCGGAGACTACGAGCAGTACTTC. The chain uses TRBV7-2 and TRBJ2-7; D not certain. Trimming removed 1 base from V and 3 bases from J, with 10 bases in between. The CDR3 is 14 residues long. Germline V gene sequence: CDR1 SGHTA, CDR2 FQGNSA.

The chain is built from TRBV7-2 and TRBJ1-1; perhaps TRBD1 as D (5 bases). This CDR3 contains 13 residues. Trimming took 6 bases from V and 8 from J, leaving 16 bases between them. Looked up from germline, CDR1 is SGHTA and CDR2 is FQGNSA. CDR3 amino acids: CASSQDGGREAFF. The CDR3 nucleotides read TGTGCCAGCAGTCAGGACGGGGGAAGGGAAGCTTTCTTT.

V is TRBV28 and J is TRBJ1-6; no firm D call. Germline V gene sequence: CDR1 MDHEN, CDR2 SYDVKM. The ends were cut back, 8 bases at V and 9 bases at J, with 20 bases in the middle. The CDR3 loop spans 15 amino acids. CDR3 nucleotide sequence: TGTGCCAGCCGGTCCCGGGGAGGCGGGAGTTCACCCCTCCACTTT. This sequence encodes CASRSRGGGSSPLHF.

This rearrangement joins TRBV24-1 to TRBJ2-5; 7 bases fit TRBD1. The trim removed 5 bases at V and 1 base at J, leaving 9 bases unmatched. The CDR3 runs 16 residues. Germline-derived CDR1 and CDR2 are KGHDR and SFDVKD. CDR3 loop: CATSGPGQRFQETQYF. CDR3 in DNA: TGTGCCACCAGTGGTCCGGGACAGAGGTTCCAAGAGACCCAGTACTTC.

The gene calls are TRBV30 and TRBJ1-2, with 8 bases that match TRBD1. Germline V lookup: CDR1 GTSNPN, CDR2 SVGIG (reference sequence). The CDR3 consists of 15 residues. The V and J ends lost 3 bases and 4 bases, in that order; junction bases with no gene match: 10. The CDR3 sequence: CAWSKQGVPLYGYTF. The DNA for the CDR3 is TGTGCCTGGAGCAAACAGGGGGTGCCCCTCTATGGCTACACCTTC.

The rearrangement joins TRBV11-2 to TRBJ1-2; 9 bases are shared with TRBD1. The germline gives CDR1 SGHAT, CDR2 FQNNGV. J gave up 4 bases and V 4 bases, and 7 bases lay outside the gene matches. The CDR3 covers 15 residues. The CDR3 reads CASSSVGQGFYGYTF. The CDR3, as DNA: TGTGCCAGCAGCTCCGTGGGACAGGGTTTCTATGGCTACACCTTC.

CDR3 residues: CASSRGDGGWTQYF. The CDR3, as DNA: TGTGCCAGCAGTCGGGGGGACGGCGGTTGGACCCAGTACTTC. This chain links TRBV28 with TRBJ2-5; 7 bases map to TRBD2. Trimming took 5 bases from V and 7 from J; bases not matched to a gene: 10. The CDR3 sequence is 14 residues long. CDR1 is MDHEN, CDR2 SYDVKM, per germline.

This clone came up a few times. This sequence joins TRBV9 and TRBJ2-7; D perhaps matches TRBD1 (5 bases). Trimming took off 0 bases at V and 0 bases at J, with 7 bases between the two ends. Per germline, CDR1 SGDLS and CDR2 YYNGEE. The CDR3 runs to 14 residues. The CDR3 bases are TGTGCCAGCAGCGTAGTTGACAGCTCCTACGAGCAGTACTTC. This gives the protein CASSVVDSSYEQYF.

The chain joins TRBV6-5 to TRBJ1-6, with D unresolved. Germline V lookup: CDR1 MNHEY, CDR2 SVGAGI. The V end lost 7 bases, the J end lost 9 bases, and 19 bases lay between the germline ends. CDR3 size: 15 residues. The CDR3 coding sequence is TGTGCCAGCACTAACTCCCTTGAGAGAGCTTCACCCCTCCACTTT. It codes for CASTNSLERASPLHF.

This clone was observed once. This chain connects TRBV2 to TRBJ1-5, with D unclear. With 7 bases removed from V and 0 bases from J, the gap between germline ends came to 10 bases. There are 14 residues in the CDR3. Germline lookup yields CDR1 SNHLY and CDR2 FYNNEI. CDR3 protein: CASKMSVSNQPQHF. CDR3 bases: TGTGCCAGCAAAATGTCTGTTAGCAATCAGCCCCAGCATTTT.

The genes are TRBV7-3 and TRBJ2-7, with D maybe TRBD1 (6 bases). Germline-derived CDR1 and CDR2 are SGHTA and FQGTGA. This CDR3 spans 13 amino acids. Trimming left V 2 bases short and J 6 bases short, with 11 bases between. CDR3 residues: CASSLDRSSEQYF. The CDR3 region has the DNA TGTGCCAGCAGCTTAGACAGGTCTTCCGAGCAGTACTTC.

This chain connects TRBV9 to TRBJ2-3; tentative D call: TRBD1 (5 bases). The CDR3 length is 14 residues. V lost 5 bases to trimming and J lost 4 bases, with 14 bases between them. Per germline, CDR1 SGDLS and CDR2 YYNGEE. The DNA for the CDR3 is TGTGCCAGCAGTGCAGGGTATGGGGCAGATACGCAGTATTTT. Translating gives CASSAGYGADTQYF.